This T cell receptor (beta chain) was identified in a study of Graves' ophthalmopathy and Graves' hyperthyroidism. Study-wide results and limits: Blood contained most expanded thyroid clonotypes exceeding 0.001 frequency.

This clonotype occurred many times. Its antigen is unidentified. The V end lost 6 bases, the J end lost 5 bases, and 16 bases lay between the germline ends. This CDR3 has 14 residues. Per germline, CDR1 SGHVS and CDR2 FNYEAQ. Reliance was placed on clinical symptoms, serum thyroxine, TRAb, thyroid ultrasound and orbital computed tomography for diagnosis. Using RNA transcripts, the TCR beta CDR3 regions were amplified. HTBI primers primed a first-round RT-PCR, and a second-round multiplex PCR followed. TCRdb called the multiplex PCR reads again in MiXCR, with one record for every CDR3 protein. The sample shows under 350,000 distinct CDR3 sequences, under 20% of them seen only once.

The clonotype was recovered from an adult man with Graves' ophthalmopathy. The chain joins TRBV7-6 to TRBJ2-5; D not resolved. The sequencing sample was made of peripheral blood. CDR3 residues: CASSQWVARETQYF. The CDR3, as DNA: TGTGCCAGCAGTCAGTGGGTAGCCAGGGAGACCCAGTACTTC.